This TCR beta chain was profiled in a study of control samples from healthy donors and cancer patients. This clone came up a few times. Trimming took 2 bases from V and 12 from J; bases not matched to a gene: 15. This CDR3 is 15 amino acids long. Germline CDR1 and CDR2: KGHSH and LQKENI. The protocol was immunoSEQ multiplex PCR, while the TCRdb copy is restricted to in-frame clones and leaves out a portion. The top ten clones hold 38% of a sample with tens of thousands of clones, around 85% of them seen once. This clonotype was obtained from an older man with lung cancer. The sequencing sample was made of PBMCs. V usage is TRBV18 and J usage is TRBJ2-7; 8 positions agree with TRBD1. DNA for the CDR3: TGTGCCAGCTCACCAATCCCCGGGACAGGTACCCGCGGGTACTTC. Translating it yields CASSPIPGTGTRGYF.